This TCR beta chain was documented in a study of OX40 agonist ivuxolimab in advanced cancers. The protocol was immunoSEQ multiplex PCR, while the TCRdb copy is restricted to in-frame clones and leaves out a portion. The sample includes over 15,000 clones, 79% of them seen just once. The V gene's germline CDR1 is MNHNY and CDR2 SVGAGI (reference sequence). The length of the CDR3 is 13 residues. V was pared by 5 bases and J by 0 bases, with 5 bases between. This TCR was recovered from an adult with an advanced solid tumor such as melanoma, head and neck, liver or kidney cancer. This sequence joins TRBV6-6 and TRBJ1-5; D is unclear. The sample was CD4+ or CD8+ T cells sorted from blood, taken in a trial of the OX40 agonist ivuxolimab. The chain's CDR3 is CASSPYSNQPQHF. For the CDR3, the DNA is TGTGCCAGCAGTCCCTATAGCAATCAGCCCCAGCATTTT.